Listed here are 13 T cell receptor beta chains from one sample, sequenced in a study of chemoradiotherapy in HPV16-positive cancers. Repertoires were generated with immunoSEQ multiplex PCR, while TCRdb's copy carries only in-frame clones and drops some. The table has around 8,800 clones, 85% seen once. The starting material was tumor tissue, obtained from a patient who underwent chemoradiotherapy. These receptors were taken from a human donor with HPV-associated anogenital cancer.

V and J are TRBV7-9 and TRBJ2-1; 10 positions match TRBD2. The junction had 13 bases not matched to a gene; V was cut back by 3 bases and J by 5 bases. Germline V CDR1 and CDR2: SEHNR, FQNEAQ (reference sequence). There are 18 residues in the CDR3. DNA for the CDR3: TGTGCCAGCAGCTTGAGGAGGGGGGGGACTAGCGTCCACAATGAGCAGTTCTTC. Its translation is CASSLRRGGTSVHNEQFF.

V and J are TRBV28 and TRBJ2-1, with D possibly TRBD2 on 6 matching bases. Germline assignment: CDR1 MDHEN and CDR2 SYDVKM. This CDR3 has 15 amino acids. V was shortened by 5 bases and J by 6 bases, with 17 bases between the two germline ends. CDR3 protein: CASSDSGRGGNEQFF. DNA for the CDR3: TGTGCCAGCAGTGATAGCGGCCGGGGCGGCAATGAGCAGTTCTTC.

This clone has more than one count but fewer than ten. The rearrangement joins TRBV2 to TRBJ1-5; D unresolved. The V gene lost 3 bases and the J gene lost 4 bases, with 10 bases spanning the gap. Germline V gene sequence: CDR1 SNHLY, CDR2 FYNNEI. The CDR3 is made up of 14 amino acids. The DNA of the CDR3 is TGTGCCAGCAGTGACAGGAATAGGAATCAGCCCCAGCATTTT. As protein: CASSDRNRNQPQHF. Full variable domain (outside the CDR3, taken from reference TRBV2 and TRBJ1-5): EPEVTQTPSHQVTQMGQEVILRCVPISNHLYFYWYRQILGQKVEFLVSFYNNEISEKSEIFDDQFSVERPDGSNFTLKIRSTKLEDSAMYFCASSDRNRNQPQHFGDGTRLSIL.

The V gene is TRBV12-5, the J gene TRBJ2-3; 9 bases map to TRBD1. The CDR3 runs 14 residues. J was trimmed by 9 bases and V by 6 bases; bases with no gene match: 10. Germline V lookup: CDR1 LGHNT, CDR2 FRNRAP. The chain's CDR3 is CASGPGTGSSTQYF. The DNA for the CDR3 is TGTGCTAGTGGCCCCGGGACAGGGAGTTCAACGCAGTATTTT.

This chain links TRBV18 with TRBJ1-2; maybe TRBD1 (5 bases). The CDR3 is made up of 14 amino acids. Per germline, CDR1 KGHSH and CDR2 LQKENI. V lost 2 bases and J 3 bases, leaving 10 bases between the germline ends. The CDR3 is CASSPSGNHYGYTF. The CDR3 DNA reads as TGTGCCAGCTCACCATCAGGGAACCACTATGGCTACACCTTC.

The gene calls are TRBV9 and TRBJ2-3; the match to TRBD2 covers 9 bases. This CDR3 contains 16 residues. The germline V gene encodes CDR1 SGDLS and CDR2 YYNGEE. V was pared by 4 bases and J by 3 bases, with 9 bases of the junction left unmatched. The CDR3 region has the DNA TGTGCCAGCAGCTTTAGCGGGAGCCTCAGGACAGATACGCAGTATTTT. Amino acid sequence: CASSFSGSLRTDTQYF.

The rearrangement links TRBV7-9 to TRBJ2-1; D may be TRBD1 (6 bases). This CDR3 is built from 17 residues. Trimming took 5 bases from V and 0 from J, leaving 17 bases between them. CDR1 SEHNR and CDR2 FQNEAQ come from the germline V gene (reference sequence). This CDR3 is CASSNSATGVSYNEQFF. The CDR3 nucleotides are TGTGCCAGCAGCAATTCCGCGACAGGAGTCTCCTACAATGAGCAGTTCTTC.

This clone was detected only once. The V and J genes are TRBV30 and TRBJ1-3; tentative D call: TRBD1 (5 bases). This CDR3 contains 15 residues. Germline V gene data show CDR1 as GTSNPN and CDR2 as SVGIG (reference sequence). The V end was cut by 2 bases, the J end by 0 bases, with 11 bases between. The CDR3 here is CAWSSGQISGNTIYF. The DNA of the CDR3 is TGTGCCTGGAGTTCCGGACAAATCTCTGGAAACACCATATATTTT.

The J gene is TRBJ2-6, the V gene TRBV7-8; D perhaps matches TRBD2 (6 bases). The V and J ends lost 11 bases and 5 bases respectively, with 25 bases between them. This CDR3 has 17 amino acids. Germline CDR1 is SGHVS and CDR2 is FQNEAQ. The CDR3 protein is CAQHPWGSGERANVLTF. The CDR3 DNA reads as TGTGCCCAGCACCCCTGGGGCTCGGGGGAGAGGGCCAACGTCCTGACTTTC. The variable domain in full, with the rest retrieved from reference TRBV7-8 and TRBJ2-6, is GAGVSQSPRYKVAKRGQDVALRCDPISGHVSLFWYQQALGQGPEFLTYFQNEAQLDKSGLPSDRFFAERPEGSVSTLKIQRTQQEDSAVYLCAQHPWGSGERANVLTFGAGSRLTVL.

This chain links TRBV18 with TRBJ1-2; 8 bases map to TRBD1. Germline values: CDR1 KGHSH, CDR2 LQKENI. CDR3 length equals 14 residues. J was trimmed by 7 bases and V by 3 bases; bases with no gene match: 7. The CDR3 sequence is CASSPDRAVGGYTF. The DNA of the CDR3 is TGTGCCAGCTCACCGGACAGGGCGGTGGGTGGCTACACCTTC.

V gene TRBV28 combines with J gene TRBJ2-4; D is perhaps TRBD2 (6 bases). The CDR3 consists of 15 residues. Looked up from germline, CDR1 is MDHEN and CDR2 is SYDVKM. V lost 6 bases to trimming and J lost 1 base, with 13 bases between them. The CDR3 region is CASSRRSGAKNIQYF. As DNA, the CDR3 is TGTGCCAGCAGCCGGCGCAGCGGGGCCAAAAACATTCAGTACTTC.

This clone was recorded a few times. CDR3 sequence reads: CASSLAGLASDTQYF. CDR3 in DNA: TGTGCCAGCAGCCTTGCGGGACTAGCGTCGGATACGCAGTATTTT. The chain couples TRBV5-4 to TRBJ2-3, with 10 bases fitting TRBD2. V was clipped by 4 bases and J by 6 bases; unmatched bases: 8. The CDR3 length is 15 residues. Germline CDR1 is SGHNT and CDR2 is YYREEE (reference sequence).

The chain combines TRBV11-2 with TRBJ1-1; 8 positions match TRBD1. V lost 5 bases to trimming and J lost 5 bases; unmatched junction nucleotides: 10. Germline values: CDR1 SGHAT, CDR2 FQNNGV. This CDR3 contains 15 residues. DNA for the CDR3: TGTGCCAGCAGCGCCGGGACAGGACGGGTGACTGAAGCTTTCTTT. This translates into CASSAGTGRVTEAFF.